This T cell receptor beta chain stems from a study of cytomegalovirus exposure and HLA in healthy donors (dated by TCRdb to about 2017). About the study as a whole: In an earlier analysis of 450 to 750 of the donors, under 300 Gb of sequence data and 100 million or so unique TCR beta sequences from about 179 million T cells were reported. An early release covering about 600 HLA-typed donors comprised roughly 300 gigabases of sequencing data and roughly 85 million unique TCR sequences. Of the 350 to 450 genotyped donors, about 80% fell in the genetic ancestry cluster associated with self-reported Caucasian donors. The study was designed to test whether signatures of past pathogen exposure could be identified by cataloging public T cell receptors. The study profiled the T cell repertoires of hundreds of subjects by immunosequencing and related them to cytomegalovirus serostatus. Besides the first cohort of around 700 subjects, a separate validation cohort made up of over a hundred different subjects was used. High-throughput TCR immunosequencing, statistical association of individual TCRs with disease status, and machine learning were combined to predict cytomegalovirus infection status. In a later analysis, previously published TCR beta repertoires from 500 to 750 donors were re-analyzed and high-resolution HLA genotyping was added so that TCR occurrence patterns could be studied. In the later analysis, no new phenotypic data were used to find candidate immune exposures; instead, reliance was placed on TCR beta sequences and their occurrence across donors. To decide whether each TCR beta V gene segment behaved as functional or pseudogenic, an earlier analysis of 587 of the donors relied on high-throughput TCR beta sequencing. Alongside the repertoire data, information on donor age, sex, ethnicity and CMV serostatus was compiled. Genome-wide SNP genotypes for about 65% of the 666 donors were used in a later genetic analysis, which treated that subset as a discovery cohort. Every repertoire in the discovery cohort had been generated on one and the same sequencing platform. HLA typing covered class I and class II loci at four-digit resolution. The number of donors typed differed by locus, with roughly 629-640 for A, B, C, DRB1 and DQB1, more than 500 for DQA1, approximately 570 for DPA1, and 400 to 490 for DPB1. Roughly 5 DR-DQ haplotypes were handled as single units for association and clustering, since linkage in the cohort was strong. Among a few hundred genotyped donors of the cohort, an average of approximately 230,000 unique TCR beta nucleotide sequences were sequenced per donor, roughly a sixth of them non-productive.

Trimming costs V 6 bases and J 4 bases, and their ends lie 12 bases apart. CDR3 length: 14 amino acids, cysteine to phenylalanine. Left in the record is the CDR3 DNA by itself, 42 bases read in frame from the first base. In the germline V gene (reference sequence), CDR1 corresponds to MNHNY and CDR2 to SVGAGI. Concerning this clone itself: No antigen is known for it. The record has no base qualities; no much larger clone is one base away.

The cohort was made up of several hundred healthy bone marrow donors. At the time of sampling, all cohort members were nominally healthy, though unrecorded immune exposures were likely present. The donor was CMV seronegative and was included in the group of 352 seronegative cohort members. A peripheral blood sample was collected from each donor, and TCR beta sequencing was performed on peripheral blood mononuclear cells. Genomic DNA extraction from the blood cell samples was performed with the Qiagen DNeasy Blood Extraction Kit. Library method: the immunoSEQ multiplex PCR assay. For the multiplex PCR, a mixture combining 60 forward primers for TCR Vbeta segments and 13 reverse primers for TCR Jbeta segments was used. A multiplex PCR assay on genomic DNA amplified the CDR3 region of rearranged TCR beta genes. On the Illumina HiSeq System, the amplified TCR beta libraries were sequenced as 87-base-pair reads. The published analysis was carried out like this. Across the 500 to 750 repertoires, a later analysis counted tens of millions of unique TCR beta chains, roughly 11 million of which were shared by at least two donors. Raw reads were error-corrected and collapsed into unique sequences with a nearest-neighbor algorithm that merged closely related sequences to remove PCR and sequencing errors. V, D and J gene segments were assigned by aligning CDR3 sequences to IMGT reference sequences. For a sequence to be retained, a match of at least six nucleotides was required to both a V gene segment and a J gene segment. A rearrangement was called productive if the CDR3 had no stop codons and remained in frame with V and J, and every other rearrangement was called non-productive. Following IMGT convention, CDR3 was defined as the stretch from the second conserved V-encoded cysteine up to the conserved J-encoded phenylalanine. The earlier analysis of some 580 of the donors excluded any sequence lacking an unambiguous match to a single V gene segment. In an earlier analysis of almost 600 of the donors, a V segment was called functional when productive rearrangements were above 56.7%, and segregating when the standard deviation between donors exceeded 5%. To diagnose cytomegalovirus status from the catalog of TCR beta chain sequences, a statistical classification framework was built. In a later analysis, V and J genes were assigned by comparing TCR nucleotide sequences against IMGT/GENE-DB human TR gene sequences. Using the TCRdist pipeline, a later analysis assigned CDR3 sequences along with most-parsimonious VDJ recombination scenarios. In a later analysis, each TCR beta chain was defined by its CDR3 amino acid sequence together with its V-gene family, and reads lacking a unique V-gene family were excluded. In a later analysis, 450 to 600 highly shared, low-generation-probability nucleotide sequences were removed to address suspected cross-contamination and a sequencing artifact. A later analysis calculated a clonal expansion index for each public chain from normalized within-repertoire ranks of inferred template counts. Generation probabilities in a later analysis came from a VDJ recombination model fitted to out-of-frame rearrangements, and those results were checked against IGoR. In a later analysis, hypergeometric tests were used to score TCR-TCR, TCR-HLA and TCR-CMV co-occurrence, with a repertoire-size bias correction applied to TCR pairs. False discovery rates were estimated in a later analysis by permuting HLA or CMV assignments 20 times. In a later analysis, co-occurring TCRs were grouped using DBSCAN, with TCRdist sequence similarity added in when clustering inside HLA-allele-positive subsets. Co-occurrence clustering excluded repertoires with fewer than 30,000 or more than 120,000 public chains, plus five with anomalous nucleotide sharing. TCRdb provides this immuneACCESS table in a form limited to in-frame rearrangements. Some clones are lacking; in checked studies, under half of them reflect an unresolved V gene, and why the rest are absent is not known. V and J calls and clone size are given by that table; D and trimming were obtained from the DNA. The table for this sample lists 150,000 to 200,000 clones; around two thirds of them were counted only once. The top ten clonotypes cover 2.5% to 3% of the sample.

Summary of the overall study and its limitations: An earlier analysis of 450 to 750 of the donors showed that most TCR beta V segments appeared in productive rearrangements either about 87% or about 30% of the time, which broadly matched IMGT annotations. Correlated functional status among segregating V segments might be attributable to linkage disequilibrium, but an unknown experimental factor could not be ruled out. Because HLA typing was missing for some donors at each locus, association tests included only the typed subset. In the study, about 150 TCR beta chains were listed as associated with cytomegalovirus. A later analysis found that TCR association rates varied across HLA loci, with DRB1 alleles showing the most associated TCRs and HLA-C alleles the fewest. A later analysis associated 16,951 TCR beta sequences with specific HLA alleles at a false discovery rate of 0.05. A later genetic analysis reported fewer N-insertions in productive TCRs among donors in an Asian-associated ancestry cluster than the approximately 670-donor mean. In a later analysis, several top co-occurrence clusters were reported to appear linked to parvovirus B19, influenza, CMV and Epstein-Barr virus. The only immune exposure information available for the cohort was CMV serostatus. A group of highly shared sequence variants was considered likely to be a technical artifact of the sequencing pipeline. Across donors, most TCR sequences were observed very rarely, whereas some public TCRs were present in many individuals. Strong co-occurrence of HLA alleles, especially DR and DQ, made assigning TCR associations to individual alleles difficult. Roughly uniform sequencing depth across donors was assumed in presence/absence analyses, although this assumption may not hold. The authors suggested that the approach could potentially be generalized to other disease states and immunological phenotypes. Most CMV-associated TCR beta chains appeared to be HLA-restricted in a later analysis, and the HLA associations seemed to be driven largely by CMV exposure. A further reported finding was that TCR beta sequences accurately predicted the HLA-A and HLA-B alleles for most subjects in the first cohort. V-gene and J-gene trimming of TCR beta chains was associated with a missense DCLRE1C variant in a later genetic analysis, and the association was replicated in an independent cohort. This cohort had only TCR beta chains sequenced, and the lack of alpha or paired-chain data limited which features could be detected. Some IMGT-functional V segments, including TRBV6-2 and TRBV6-3, could not be told apart with the 87-base-pair reads, so those segments were excluded. Compared with equally common non-associated chains, HLA-associated TCR beta chains in a later analysis were more clonally expanded and had lower generation probabilities. A few of the identified cytomegalovirus-associated TCR beta chains were confirmed in vitro to be specific for cytomegalovirus antigens. Because counts were too low, seventeen rarely observed V segments, including chromosome 9 orphons, were excluded from the earlier analysis of some 590 of the donors. Cytomegalovirus status was reported to be diagnosed by the classifier with high specificity and sensitivity in both the original and validation cohorts.

The chain is made from TRBV6-6 and TRBJ1-4; TRBD1 is a possible D gene, resting on 6 matching bases. The sequence was collected from a man aged 35-49 years in good health and CMV-seronegative. The sample taken for sequencing was PBMCs. This receptor has the CDR3 CASRRQDINEKLFF. The sequenced DNA is TGTGCCAGCAGACGACAGGACATTAATGAAAAACTGTTTTTT.